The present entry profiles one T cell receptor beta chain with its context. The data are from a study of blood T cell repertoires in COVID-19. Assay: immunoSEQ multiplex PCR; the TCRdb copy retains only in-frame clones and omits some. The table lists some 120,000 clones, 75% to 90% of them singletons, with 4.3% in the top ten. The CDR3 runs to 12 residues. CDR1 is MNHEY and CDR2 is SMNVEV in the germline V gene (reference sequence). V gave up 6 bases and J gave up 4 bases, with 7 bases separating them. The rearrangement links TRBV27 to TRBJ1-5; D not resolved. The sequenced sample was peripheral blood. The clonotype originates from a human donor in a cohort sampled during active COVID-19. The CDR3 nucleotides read TGTGCCAGCAGGAGAGGAAATCAGCCCCAGCATTTT. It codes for CASRRGNQPQHF.